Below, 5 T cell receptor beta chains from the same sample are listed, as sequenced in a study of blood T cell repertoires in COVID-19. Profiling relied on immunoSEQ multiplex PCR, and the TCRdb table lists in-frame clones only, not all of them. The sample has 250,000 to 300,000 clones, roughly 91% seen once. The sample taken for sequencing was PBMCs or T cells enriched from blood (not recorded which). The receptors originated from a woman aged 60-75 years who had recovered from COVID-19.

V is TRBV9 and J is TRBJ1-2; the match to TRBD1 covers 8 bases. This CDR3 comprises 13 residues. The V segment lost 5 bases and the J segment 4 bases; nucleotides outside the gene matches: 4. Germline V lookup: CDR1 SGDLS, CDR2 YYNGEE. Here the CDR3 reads CASSIDRGYGYTF. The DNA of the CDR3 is TGTGCCAGCAGTATAGACAGGGGCTATGGCTACACCTTC.

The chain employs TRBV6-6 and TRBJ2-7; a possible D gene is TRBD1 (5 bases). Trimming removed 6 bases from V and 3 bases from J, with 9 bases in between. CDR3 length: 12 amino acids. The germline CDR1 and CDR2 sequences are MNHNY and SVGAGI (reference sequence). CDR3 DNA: TGTGCCAGCAGGACCCAGGGCTACGAGCAGTACTTC. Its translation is CASRTQGYEQYF.

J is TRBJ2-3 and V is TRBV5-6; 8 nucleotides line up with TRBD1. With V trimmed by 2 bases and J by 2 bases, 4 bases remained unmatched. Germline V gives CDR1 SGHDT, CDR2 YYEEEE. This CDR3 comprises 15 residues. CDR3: CASSLAGGPTDTQYF. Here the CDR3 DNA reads TGTGCCAGCAGCTTAGCAGGGGGCCCCACAGATACGCAGTATTTT.

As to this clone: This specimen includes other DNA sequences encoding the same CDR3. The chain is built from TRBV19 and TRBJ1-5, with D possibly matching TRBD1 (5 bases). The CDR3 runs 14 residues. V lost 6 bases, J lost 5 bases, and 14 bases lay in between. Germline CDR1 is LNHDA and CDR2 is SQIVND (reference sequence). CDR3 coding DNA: TGTGCCAGTAGCGGGACGGGGGGGGATCAGCCCCAGCATTTT. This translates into CASSGTGGDQPQHF.

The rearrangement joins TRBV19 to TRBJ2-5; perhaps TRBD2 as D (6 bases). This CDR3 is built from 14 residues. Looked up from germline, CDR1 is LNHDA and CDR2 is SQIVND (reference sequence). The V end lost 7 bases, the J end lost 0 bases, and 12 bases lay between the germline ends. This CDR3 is CASTGDSYQETQYF. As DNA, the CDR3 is TGTGCCAGTACGGGGGACTCGTACCAAGAGACCCAGTACTTC. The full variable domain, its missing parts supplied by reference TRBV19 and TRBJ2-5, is DGGITQSPKYLFRKEGQNVTLSCEQNLNHDAMYWYRQDPGQGLRLIYYSQIVNDFQKGDIAEGYSVSREKKESFPLTVTSAQKNPTAFYLCASTGDSYQETQYFGPGTRLLVL.